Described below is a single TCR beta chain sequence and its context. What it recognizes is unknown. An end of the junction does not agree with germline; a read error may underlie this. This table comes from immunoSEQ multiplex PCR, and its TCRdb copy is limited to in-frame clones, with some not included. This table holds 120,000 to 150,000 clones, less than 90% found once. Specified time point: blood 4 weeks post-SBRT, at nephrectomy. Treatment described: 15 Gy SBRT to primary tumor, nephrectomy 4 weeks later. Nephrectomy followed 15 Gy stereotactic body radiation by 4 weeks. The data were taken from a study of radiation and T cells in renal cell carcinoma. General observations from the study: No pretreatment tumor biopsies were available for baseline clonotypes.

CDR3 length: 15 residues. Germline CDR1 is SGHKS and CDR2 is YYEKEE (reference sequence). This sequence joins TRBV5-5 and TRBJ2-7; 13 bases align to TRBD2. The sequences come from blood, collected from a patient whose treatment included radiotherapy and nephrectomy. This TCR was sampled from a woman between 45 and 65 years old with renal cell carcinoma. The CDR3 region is CASSRGLAGYDEQYF. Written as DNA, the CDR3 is TGCGCCAGCAGCCGGGGACTAGCGGGGTACGACGAGCAGTACTTC.